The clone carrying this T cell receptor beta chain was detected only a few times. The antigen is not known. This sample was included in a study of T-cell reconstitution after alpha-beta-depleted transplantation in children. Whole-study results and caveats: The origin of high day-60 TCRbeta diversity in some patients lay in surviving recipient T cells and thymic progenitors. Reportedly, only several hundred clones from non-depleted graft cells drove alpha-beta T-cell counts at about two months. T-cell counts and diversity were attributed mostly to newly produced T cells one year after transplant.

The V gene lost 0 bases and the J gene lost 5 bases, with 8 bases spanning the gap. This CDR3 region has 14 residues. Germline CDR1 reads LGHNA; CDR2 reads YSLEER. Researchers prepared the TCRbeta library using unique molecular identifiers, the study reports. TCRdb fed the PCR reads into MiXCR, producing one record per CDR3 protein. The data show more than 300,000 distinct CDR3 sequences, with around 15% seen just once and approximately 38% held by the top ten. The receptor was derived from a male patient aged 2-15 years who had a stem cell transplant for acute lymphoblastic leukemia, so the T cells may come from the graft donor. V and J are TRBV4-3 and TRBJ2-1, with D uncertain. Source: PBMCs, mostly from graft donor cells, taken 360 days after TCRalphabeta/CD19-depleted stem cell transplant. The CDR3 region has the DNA TGCGCCAGCAGCCAAGACGGGCGTAACAATGAGCAGTTCTTC. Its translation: CASSQDGRNNEQFF.